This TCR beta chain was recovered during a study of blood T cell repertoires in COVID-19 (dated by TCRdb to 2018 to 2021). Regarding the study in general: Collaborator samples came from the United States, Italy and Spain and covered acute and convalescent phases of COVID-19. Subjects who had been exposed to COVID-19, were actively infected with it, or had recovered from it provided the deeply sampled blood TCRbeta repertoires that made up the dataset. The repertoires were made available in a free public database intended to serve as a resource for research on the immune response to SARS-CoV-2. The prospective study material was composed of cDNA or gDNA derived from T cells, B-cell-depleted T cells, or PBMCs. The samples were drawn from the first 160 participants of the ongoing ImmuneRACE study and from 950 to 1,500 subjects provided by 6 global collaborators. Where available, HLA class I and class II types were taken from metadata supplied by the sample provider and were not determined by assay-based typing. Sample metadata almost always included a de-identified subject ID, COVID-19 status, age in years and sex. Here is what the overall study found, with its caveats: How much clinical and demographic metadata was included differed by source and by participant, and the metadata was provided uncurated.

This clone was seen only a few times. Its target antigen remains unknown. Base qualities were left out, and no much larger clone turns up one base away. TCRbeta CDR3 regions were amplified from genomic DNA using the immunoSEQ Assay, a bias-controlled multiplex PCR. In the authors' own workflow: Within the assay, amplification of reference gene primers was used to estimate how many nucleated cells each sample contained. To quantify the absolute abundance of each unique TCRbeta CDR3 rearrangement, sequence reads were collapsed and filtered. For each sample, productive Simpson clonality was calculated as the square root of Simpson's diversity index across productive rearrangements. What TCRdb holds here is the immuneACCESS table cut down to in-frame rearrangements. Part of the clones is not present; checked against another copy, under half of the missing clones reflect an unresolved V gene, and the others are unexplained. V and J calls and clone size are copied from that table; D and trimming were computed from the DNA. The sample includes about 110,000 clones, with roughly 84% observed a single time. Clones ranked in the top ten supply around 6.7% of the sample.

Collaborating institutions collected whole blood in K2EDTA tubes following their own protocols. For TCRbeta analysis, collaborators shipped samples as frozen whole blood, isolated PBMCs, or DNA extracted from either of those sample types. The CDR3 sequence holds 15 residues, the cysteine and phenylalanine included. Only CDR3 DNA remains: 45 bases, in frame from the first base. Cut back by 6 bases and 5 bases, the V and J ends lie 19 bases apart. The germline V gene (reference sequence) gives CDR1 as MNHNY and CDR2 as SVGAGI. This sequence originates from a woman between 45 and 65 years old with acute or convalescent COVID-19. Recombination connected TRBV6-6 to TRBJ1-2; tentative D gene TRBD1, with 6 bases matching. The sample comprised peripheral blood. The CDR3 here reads CASSPQGSLGYGYTF. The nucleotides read TGTGCCAGCAGCCCACAGGGTTCCCTCGGGTATGGCTACACCTTC.